The 29 T cell receptor beta chains in this list originate from one sample, sequenced in a study of blood T cell repertoires in COVID-19. Assay used: immunoSEQ multiplex PCR; TCRdb lists only in-frame clones, some missing. The repertoire has 30,000 to 40,000 clones, 90% of them found once; the top ten carry approximately 11%. Sequenced: peripheral blood. The receptor source for this set is a human donor in a cohort sampled during active COVID-19.

The chain recombines TRBV19 with TRBJ1-5; D perhaps matches TRBD1 (5 bases). The CDR3 is made up of 13 amino acids. Trimming shortened V by 8 bases and J by 7 bases, and 15 bases separated the two germline ends. Germline V lookup: CDR1 LNHDA, CDR2 SQIVND (reference sequence). The CDR3 here is CASASGWGQPQHF. CDR3 in DNA: TGTGCCAGTGCTTCAGGGTGGGGACAGCCCCAGCATTTT.

V and J are TRBV28 and TRBJ2-3, with TRBD2 as a possible D gene (6 bases). The V gene's germline CDR1 is MDHEN and CDR2 SYDVKM. The CDR3 spans 13 residues. The V and J ends lost 9 bases and 2 bases respectively, with 12 bases between them. The CDR3 region is CASCGGSTDTQYF. The CDR3 DNA reads as TGTGCCAGTTGTGGGGGGTCCACAGATACGCAGTATTTT.

The J gene is TRBJ2-3, the V gene TRBV29-1, with 9 bases fitting TRBD1. Germline CDR1 and CDR2: SQVTM and ANQGSEA. This CDR3 comprises 20 residues. V was pared by 0 bases and J by 2 bases, with 18 bases of the junction left unmatched. DNA of the CDR3: TGCAGCGTTGAAGATCTTTCCCGGGACAGGGTGTGGGACTACACAGATACGCAGTATTTT. Translated, it gives CSVEDLSRDRVWDYTDTQYF.

The V and J genes are TRBV27 and TRBJ2-7; TRBD2 agrees at 10 bases. Germline trimming cut 3 bases from V and 3 bases from J; bases unmatched to any gene: 2. The CDR3 loop spans 14 amino acids. The germline V gene has CDR1 MNHEY and CDR2 SMNVEV (reference sequence). CDR3 region: CASSFRTSGYEQYF. Here the CDR3 DNA reads TGTGCCAGCAGTTTCCGGACTAGCGGCTACGAGCAGTACTTC.

The chain links TRBV15 to TRBJ2-4, with 12 bases identical to TRBD2. The trim removed 1 base at V and 5 bases at J, leaving 3 bases unmatched. Germline lookup yields CDR1 LNHNV and CDR2 YYDKDF (reference sequence). This CDR3 spans 16 amino acids. The CDR3 DNA reads as TGTGCCACCAGCAGAGCCGCTAGCGGGAGGGAAAACATTCAGTACTTC. Translation: CATSRAASGRENIQYF.

The CDR3 DNA is TGTGCCAGCAGCTTAACCCCGGGCGAGCAGTACTTC. Translation: CASSLTPGEQYF. This chain joins TRBV11-2 and TRBJ2-7; D remains ambiguous. V was shortened by 2 bases and J by 6 bases, with 8 bases between the two germline ends. The CDR3 contains 12 residues. Germline V gene sequence: CDR1 SGHAT, CDR2 FQNNGV.

The V call is TRBV7-6, the J call TRBJ2-3; no clear D gene. The V end lost 4 bases, the J end lost 1 base, and 9 bases lay between the germline ends. The length of the CDR3 is 14 residues. The germline gives CDR1 SGHVS, CDR2 FNYEAQ. DNA of the CDR3: TGTGCCAGCAGCTCGACTTCTGGCACAGATACGCAGTATTTT. This gives the protein CASSSTSGTDTQYF.

The chain links TRBV9 to TRBJ2-1; 8 bases fit TRBD1. V was pared by 2 bases and J by 10 bases, with 14 bases of the junction left unmatched. The CDR3 spans 16 residues. Germline values: CDR1 SGDLS, CDR2 YYNGEE. Here the CDR3 DNA reads TGTGCCAGCAGCGTCCCGGCGACAGGGGTTGCAGGGGAGCAGTTCTTC. Encoded protein: CASSVPATGVAGEQFF.

In this sample, this clone turned up once. V is TRBV2 and J is TRBJ2-1; 10 bases agree with TRBD2. The CDR3 extends over 13 amino acids. V was clipped by 7 bases and J by 10 bases; unmatched bases: 7. The germline CDR1 and CDR2 sequences are SNHLY and FYNNEI. This CDR3 reads CASKLAGLQEQFF. CDR3 coding DNA: TGTGCCAGCAAACTAGCGGGACTTCAAGAGCAGTTCTTC.

This sequence joins TRBV29-1 and TRBJ2-1; D is perhaps TRBD2 (6 bases). CDR3 length: 16 residues. Germline loops: CDR1 SQVTM, CDR2 ANQGSEA. V was trimmed by 2 bases and J by 0 bases, leaving 14 bases between them. The CDR3 spells CSVEPIGTGSYNEQFF. CDR3 nucleotide sequence: TGCAGCGTTGAACCAATAGGGACTGGCTCCTACAATGAGCAGTTCTTC.

This CDR3 reads CASSTDRVQETQYF. CDR3 in DNA: TGTGCCAGTAGTACCGACAGAGTACAAGAGACCCAGTACTTC. The chain couples TRBV19 to TRBJ2-5; TRBD1 is a possible D gene (5 bases). Germline V gene lookup returns CDR1 LNHDA and CDR2 SQIVND (reference sequence). V lost 4 bases to trimming and J lost 2 bases, with 11 bases between them. The CDR3 spans 14 residues.

This rearrangement joins TRBV10-3 to TRBJ1-1, with D perhaps TRBD1 (5 bases). Germline V gene sequence: CDR1 ENHRY, CDR2 SYGVKD. The CDR3 has 14 amino acids. V was cut by 4 bases and J by 5 bases, with 14 bases left in between. The DNA for the CDR3 is TGTGCCATCAGTGTTAGGGGCGCTGAGACTGAAGCTTTCTTT. As protein: CAISVRGAETEAFF.

The genes are TRBV7-3 and TRBJ2-3; tentative D call: TRBD2 (6 bases). The CDR3 is 16 amino acids. V was cut by 2 bases and J by 4 bases, with 16 bases left in between. The germline V gene has CDR1 SGHTA and CDR2 FQGTGA. This CDR3 reads CASSLSGGMGPDTQYF. CDR3 nucleotides: TGTGCCAGCAGCTTATCTGGCGGGATGGGCCCAGATACGCAGTATTTT.

V is TRBV18 and J is TRBJ1-5; TRBD1 matches 7 bases. This CDR3 spans 16 amino acids. The ends lost 4 bases at V and 0 bases at J; junction bases unmatched: 6. Germline values: CDR1 KGHSH, CDR2 LQKENI. The CDR3: CASSLGTADSNQPQHF. For the CDR3, the DNA is TGTGCCAGCTCACTTGGGACAGCAGATAGCAATCAGCCCCAGCATTTT. Full variable domain (missing parts from reference TRBV18 and TRBJ1-5): NAGVMQNPRHLVRRRGQEARLRCSPMKGHSHVYWYRQLPEEGLKFMVYLQKENIIDESGMPKERFSAEFPKEGPSILRIQQVVRGDSAAYFCASSLGTADSNQPQHFGDGTRLSIL.

This clone was detected a few times. CDR3 DNA sequence: TGTGCCAGCAGGCCAGATGCAGGGAACAATGAGCAGTTCTTC. This gives the protein CASRPDAGNNEQFF. This chain joins TRBV25-1 and TRBJ2-1; TRBD1 is a possible D gene (5 bases). CDR1 is MGHDK and CDR2 is SYGVNS in the germline V gene. This CDR3 contains 14 residues. The ends were cut back, 6 bases at V and 5 bases at J, with 14 bases in the middle.

This clone has just a few counts. The chain is built from TRBV7-9 and TRBJ2-7; the D is unclear. V lost 1 base to trimming and J lost 6 bases, with 7 bases between them. This CDR3 is 12 amino acids long. Germline V CDR1 and CDR2: SEHNR, FQNEAQ (reference sequence). The CDR3 loop is CASSLGRSEQYF. In DNA form, the CDR3 reads TGTGCCAGCAGCTTAGGGAGAAGCGAGCAGTACTTC.

The chain combines TRBV7-2 with TRBJ2-7, with D perhaps TRBD2 (7 bases). The CDR3 sequence is 15 residues long. Trimming removed 5 bases at V and 3 bases at J, with 17 bases between. Per germline, CDR1 SGHTA and CDR2 FQGNSA. CDR3 in DNA: TGTGCCAGCAGCGGGGGGGCGGGACATATCTACGAGCAGTACTTC. Residues: CASSGGAGHIYEQYF.

In this sample, this clone is medium-sized. This sequence joins TRBV27 and TRBJ2-6; the D gene is possibly TRBD2 (5 bases). Per the germline V gene, CDR1 is MNHEY and CDR2 is SMNVEV (reference sequence). Trimming shortened V by 8 bases and J by 0 bases, and 14 bases separated the two germline ends. The CDR3 sequence is 16 residues long. The CDR3 bases are TGTGCCAGCGGCACCCGGGGAACCTCTGGGGCCAACGTCCTGACTTTC. Translation gives CASGTRGTSGANVLTF.

The chain links TRBV28 to TRBJ1-3, with unresolved D. The CDR3 sequence is 16 residues long. Germline assignment: CDR1 MDHEN and CDR2 SYDVKM. V lost 1 base and J lost 1, with 11 bases in between. The CDR3, as DNA: TGTGCCAGCAGTTTATTTCAGATGAAATCTGGAAACACCATATATTTT. Translation gives CASSLFQMKSGNTIYF.

This clone has more than one count but fewer than ten. J is TRBJ2-1 and V is TRBV10-1, with 7 bases identical to TRBD2. Germline assignment: CDR1 WNHNN and CDR2 SYGVQD (reference sequence). J lost 2 bases, V lost 0 bases, and 4 bases had no gene match. This CDR3 has 16 residues. CDR3 DNA: TGCGCCAGCAGTGAGTCATTAGGACTAGCCTACAATGAGCAGTTCTTC. Its translation is CASSESLGLAYNEQFF.

The chain links TRBV6-2 or TRBV6-3 to TRBJ2-1; 10 positions agree with TRBD2. Per germline, CDR1 MNHEY and CDR2 SVGEGT. The CDR3 runs to 11 residues. J lost 12 bases, V lost 5 bases, and 1 base had no gene match. The DNA for the CDR3 is TGTGCCAGCAGTAGCGGGAGGGGGCAGTTCTTC. It encodes CASSSGRGQFF.

The rearrangement joins TRBV30 to TRBJ2-7, with 10 bases that match TRBD2. The germline V gene has CDR1 GTSNPN and CDR2 SVGIG (reference sequence). The CDR3 has 13 residues. The ends lost 4 bases at V and 4 bases at J; junction bases unmatched: 4. The CDR3 reads CAWILAGGYEQYF. The DNA of the CDR3 is TGTGCCTGGATATTAGCGGGAGGATACGAGCAGTACTTC.

The rearrangement joins TRBV27 to TRBJ1-1, with 9 nucleotides matching TRBD1. This CDR3 is built from 14 residues. J lost 6 bases, V lost 6 bases, and 8 bases had no gene match. Per germline, CDR1 MNHEY and CDR2 SMNVEV (reference sequence). For the CDR3, the DNA is TGTGCCAGCAGGGGGGACAGGGAAATCGCTGAAGCTTTCTTT. Amino acids: CASRGDREIAEAFF.

The CDR3 DNA reads as TGTGCCAGCAGCCCGGGGGGGTCGGACGAGCAGTACTTC. Residues: CASSPGGSDEQYF. The chain combines TRBV27 with TRBJ2-7; 8 bases match TRBD2. The ends lost 6 bases at V and 5 bases at J; junction bases unmatched: 6. The germline V gene has CDR1 MNHEY and CDR2 SMNVEV (reference sequence). CDR3 length: 13 residues.

The chain carries TRBV7-2 and TRBJ1-5; D is ambiguous. Germline CDR1 reads SGHTA; CDR2 reads FQGNSA. V dropped 4 bases and J dropped 2 bases, with 9 bases sitting between them. This CDR3 has 14 residues. CDR3 nucleotide sequence: TGTGCCAGCAGCTCGACCCGGGGCAATCAGCCCCAGCATTTT. Its translation: CASSSTRGNQPQHF.

The chain has TRBV5-1 and TRBJ1-1, with 7 bases lining up with TRBD1. The CDR3 has 16 amino acids. The ends lost 4 bases at V and 1 base at J; junction bases unmatched: 10. In germline, CDR1 is SGHRS, CDR2 YFSETQ. The CDR3 DNA follows: TGCGCCAGCAGCGCCCTGAGGGGGCGAGAGAACACTGAAGCTTTCTTT. This codes for CASSALRGRENTEAFF.

V usage is TRBV19 and J usage is TRBJ2-2; TRBD2 matches 13 bases. J gave up 0 bases and V 5 bases, and 6 bases lay outside the gene matches. The CDR3 covers 18 residues. CDR1 LNHDA and CDR2 SQIVND come from the germline V gene (reference sequence). The CDR3 spells CASSQPGLAGPNTGELFF. For the CDR3, the DNA is TGTGCCAGTAGTCAGCCGGGACTAGCGGGACCGAACACCGGGGAGCTGTTTTTT. The variable domain in full, with the rest retrieved from reference TRBV19 and TRBJ2-2, is DGGITQSPKYLFRKEGQNVTLSCEQNLNHDAMYWYRQDPGQGLRLIYYSQIVNDFQKGDIAEGYSVSREKKESFPLTVTSAQKNPTAFYLCASSQPGLAGPNTGELFFGEGSRLTVL.

The chain carries TRBV5-5 and TRBJ2-2; D not resolved. Trimming removed 4 bases from V and 3 bases from J, with 10 bases in between. The CDR3 length is 14 residues. Per the germline V gene, CDR1 is SGHKS and CDR2 is YYEKEE (reference sequence). DNA for the CDR3: TGTGCCAGCAGCGTAGACACCTACACCGGGGAGCTGTTTTTT. Translation gives CASSVDTYTGELFF.

The genes are TRBV3-1 (or the pseudogene TRBV3-2) and TRBJ2-1; 9 bases map to TRBD2. Germline V CDR1 and CDR2: LGHDT, YNNKEL (reference sequence). The CDR3 is made up of 16 amino acids. Trimming at V came to 0 bases and at J to 9 bases, leaving 9 bases not matched to a gene. The CDR3 region is CASSQDLIAGEGEQFF. In nucleotides, the CDR3 is TGTGCCAGCAGCCAAGATTTGATAGCGGGAGAGGGTGAGCAGTTCTTC.